This T cell receptor (beta chain) was recovered during a study of cytomegalovirus exposure and HLA in healthy donors. PCR amplification relied on 60 Vbeta primers (plus 13 Jbeta primers). Sequencing was performed with immunoSEQ multiplex PCR; in TCRdb, only in-frame clones are kept and a portion is missing. This repertoire shows 100,000 to 150,000 clones, approximately 75% found once; its top ten account for over 2.5%. V was pared by 5 bases and J by 2 bases, with 13 bases between. The V gene's germline CDR1 is KGHSH and CDR2 LQKENI. The length of the CDR3 is 16 residues. The chain carries TRBV18 and TRBJ1-6; D ambiguous. Material for sequencing was PBMCs. This receptor was obtained from a woman aged 45-60 years in good health and CMV-seronegative. CDR3 amino acids: CASSKMQEPYNSPLHF. The CDR3 DNA reads as TGTGCCAGCTCAAAAATGCAGGAACCCTATAATTCACCCCTCCACTTT.